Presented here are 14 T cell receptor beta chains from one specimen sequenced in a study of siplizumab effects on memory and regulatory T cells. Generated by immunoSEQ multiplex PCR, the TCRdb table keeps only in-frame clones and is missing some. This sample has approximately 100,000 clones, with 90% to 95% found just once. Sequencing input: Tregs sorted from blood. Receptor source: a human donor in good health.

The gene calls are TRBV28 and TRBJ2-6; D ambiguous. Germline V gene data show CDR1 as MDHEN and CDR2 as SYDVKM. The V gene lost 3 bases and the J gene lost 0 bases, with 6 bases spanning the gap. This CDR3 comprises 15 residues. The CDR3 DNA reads TGTGCCAGCAGTTTTTACCGCTCTGGGGCCAACGTCCTGACTTTC. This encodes CASSFYRSGANVLTF.

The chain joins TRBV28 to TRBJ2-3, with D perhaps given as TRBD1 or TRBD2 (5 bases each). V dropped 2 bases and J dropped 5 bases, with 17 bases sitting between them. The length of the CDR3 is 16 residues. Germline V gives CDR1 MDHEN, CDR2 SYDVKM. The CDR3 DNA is TGTGCCAGCAGTTTAGCATCCGGGACCGTCTTAGATACGCAGTATTTT. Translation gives CASSLASGTVLDTQYF.

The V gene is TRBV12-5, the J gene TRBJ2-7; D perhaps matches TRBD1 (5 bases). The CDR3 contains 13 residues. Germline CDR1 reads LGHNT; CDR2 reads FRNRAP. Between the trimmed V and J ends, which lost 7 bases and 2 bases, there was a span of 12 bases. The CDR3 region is CASAKDTTYEQYF. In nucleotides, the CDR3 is TGTGCTAGTGCAAAGGACACTACCTACGAGCAGTACTTC. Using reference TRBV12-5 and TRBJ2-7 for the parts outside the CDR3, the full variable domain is DARVTQTPRHKVTEMGQEVTMRCQPILGHNTVFWYRQTMMQGLELLAYFRNRAPLDDSGMPKDRFSAEMPDATLATLKIQPSEPRDSAVYFCASAKDTTYEQYFGPGTRLTVT.

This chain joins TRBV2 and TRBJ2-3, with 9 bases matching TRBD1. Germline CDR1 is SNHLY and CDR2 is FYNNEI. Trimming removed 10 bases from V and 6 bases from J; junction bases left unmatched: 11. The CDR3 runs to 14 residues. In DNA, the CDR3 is TGTGCCACCAACCGGGACAGGGTCGCGGATACGCAGTATTTT. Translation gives CATNRDRVADTQYF.

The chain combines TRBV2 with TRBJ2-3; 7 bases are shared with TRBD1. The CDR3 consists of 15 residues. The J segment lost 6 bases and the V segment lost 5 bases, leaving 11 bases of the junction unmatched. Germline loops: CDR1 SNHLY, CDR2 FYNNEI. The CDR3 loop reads CASSKRTGSSDTQYF. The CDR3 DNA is TGTGCCAGCAGTAAACGGACAGGTTCGTCGGATACGCAGTATTTT.

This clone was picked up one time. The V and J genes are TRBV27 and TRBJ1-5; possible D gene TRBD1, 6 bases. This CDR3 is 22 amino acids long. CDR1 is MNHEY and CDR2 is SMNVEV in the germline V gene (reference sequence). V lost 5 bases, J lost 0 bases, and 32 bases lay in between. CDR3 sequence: CASSPRGGANPSLEYSNQPQHF. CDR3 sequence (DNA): TGTGCCAGCAGTCCTCGTGGGGGGGCGAACCCTTCTCTTGAATATAGCAATCAGCCCCAGCATTTT.

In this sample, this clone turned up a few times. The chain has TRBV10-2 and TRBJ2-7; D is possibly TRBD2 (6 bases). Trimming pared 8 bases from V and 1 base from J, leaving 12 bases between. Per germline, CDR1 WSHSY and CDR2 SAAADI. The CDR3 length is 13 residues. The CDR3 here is CASRGKGSYEQYF. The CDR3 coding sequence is TGCGCCAGCCGGGGGAAAGGGTCCTACGAGCAGTACTTC.

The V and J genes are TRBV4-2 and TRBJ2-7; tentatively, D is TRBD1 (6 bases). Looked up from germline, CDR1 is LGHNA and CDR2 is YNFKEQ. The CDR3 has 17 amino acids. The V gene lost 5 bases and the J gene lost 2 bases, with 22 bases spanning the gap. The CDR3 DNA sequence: TGTGCCAGCAGCTTCGAGAAGGCTAGGACAGTTGCCTACGAGCAGTACTTC. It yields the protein CASSFEKARTVAYEQYF.

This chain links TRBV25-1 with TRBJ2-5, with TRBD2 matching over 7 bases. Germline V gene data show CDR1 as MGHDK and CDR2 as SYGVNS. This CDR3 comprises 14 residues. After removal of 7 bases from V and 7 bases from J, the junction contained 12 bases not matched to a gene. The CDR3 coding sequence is TGTGCCAGCACGGACAAGGGTGTAGCGGGGACCCAGTACTTC. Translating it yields CASTDKGVAGTQYF.

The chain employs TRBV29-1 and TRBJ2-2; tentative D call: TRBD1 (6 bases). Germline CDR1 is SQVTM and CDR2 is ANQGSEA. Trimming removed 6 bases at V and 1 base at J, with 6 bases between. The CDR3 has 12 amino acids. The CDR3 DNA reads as TGCAGCGTGGGACAGAACACCGGGGAGCTGTTTTTT. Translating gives CSVGQNTGELFF.

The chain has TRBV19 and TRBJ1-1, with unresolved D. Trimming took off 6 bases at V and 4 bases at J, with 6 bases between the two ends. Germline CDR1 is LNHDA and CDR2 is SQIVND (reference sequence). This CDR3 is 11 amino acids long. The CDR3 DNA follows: TGTGCCAGTAGAGCGGGCACTGAAGCTTTCTTT. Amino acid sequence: CASRAGTEAFF.

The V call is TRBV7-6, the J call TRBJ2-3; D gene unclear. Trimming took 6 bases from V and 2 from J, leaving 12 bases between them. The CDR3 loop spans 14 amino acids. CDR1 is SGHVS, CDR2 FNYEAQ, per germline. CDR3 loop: CASSFSAYTDTQYF. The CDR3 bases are TGTGCCAGCAGTTTCTCCGCTTACACAGATACGCAGTATTTT.

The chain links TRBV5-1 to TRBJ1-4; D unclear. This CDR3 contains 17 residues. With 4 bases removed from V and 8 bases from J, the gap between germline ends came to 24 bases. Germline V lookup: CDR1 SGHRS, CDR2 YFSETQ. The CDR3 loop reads CASSLGAGRVEGEKLFF. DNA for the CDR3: TGCGCCAGCAGCCTGGGAGCCGGGAGGGTAGAAGGCGAAAAACTGTTTTTT.

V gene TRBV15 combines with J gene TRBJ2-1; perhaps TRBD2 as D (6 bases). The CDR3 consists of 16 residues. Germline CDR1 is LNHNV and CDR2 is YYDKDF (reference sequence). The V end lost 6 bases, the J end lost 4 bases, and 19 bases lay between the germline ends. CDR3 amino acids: CATSTRSRGPYNEQFF. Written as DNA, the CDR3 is TGTGCCACCAGTACCCGTTCGCGGGGCCCTTACAATGAGCAGTTCTTC.